This is a list of T cell receptor beta chains from one sample in a study of T cell repertoires in cytomegalovirus infection. These receptors' targets are unknown. MiXCR, run by TCRdb on the reads, gives a single entry per CDR3 protein. The data hold around 750,000 distinct CDR3 sequences, with 32% observed a single time. The specimen was cultured CD8+ T cells from PBMCs, collected from culture after CMV antigen stimulation. Receptors originate from a human donor in good health (CMV status not recorded). Some clones in this sample may be carry-over from other donors' samples. Each CDR3 is given with its conserved first and last residue. A D gene is named only where the DNA matches it firmly. Clone size, where shown, is once, few, many, or a class for clones that have expanded.

J gene,D gene,V gene,clone size,CDR3 protein,CDR3 DNA
TRBJ2-2,-,TRBV7-8,-,CASSLNQDPTTGELFF,TGTGCCAGCAGCTTAAACCAGGATCCTACCACCGGGGAGCTGTTTTTT
TRBJ2-3,TRBD1,TRBV7-3,-,CASSSTGGFGDTQYF,TGTGCCAGCAGCTCCACAGGGGGCTTTGGGGATACGCAGTATTTT
TRBJ2-2,-,TRBV7-2,many,CASSQRQRARVTGELFF,TGTGCCAGCAGCCAGCGCCAAAGGGCTAGGGTCACCGGGGAGCTGTTTTTT
TRBJ2-1,TRBD1,TRBV6-1,few,CASSEGTGAAGEQFF,TGTGCCAGCAGTGAAGGGACAGGGGCCGCGGGTGAGCAGTTCTTC
TRBJ2-7,TRBD1,TRBV2,-,CASTFSGQGLYEQYF,TGTGCCAGCACCTTCTCGGGACAGGGACTTTACGAGCAGTACTTC
TRBJ2-7,-,TRBV25-1,few,CASSVTRRGFYPYEQYF,TGTGCCAGCAGTGTAACCCGAAGGGGCTTCTACCCCTACGAGCAGTACTTC
TRBJ1-1,-,TRBV7-9,few,CASCLGNTEAFF,TGTGCCAGCTGCCTTGGGAACACTGAAGCTTTCTTT
TRBJ1-4,-,TRBV7-9,-,CASSLEGFRETGEKLFF,TGTGCCAGCAGCTTAGAAGGGTTTAGGGAGACCGGAGAAAAACTGTTTTTT
TRBJ1-1,-,TRBV7-9,-,CASSLGGLYTEAFF,TGTGCCAGCAGCTTGGGGGGGCTTTACACTGAAGCTTTCTTT
TRBJ2-5,-,TRBV12-3/TRBV12-4,-,CVSSFIAASQETQYF,TGTGTCAGCAGTTTCATAGCGGCTTCTCAAGAGACCCAGTACTTC
TRBJ2-4,-,TRBV27,-,CASSLSGVYAKNIQYF,TGTGCCAGCAGTTTATCTGGGGTATATGCCAAAAACATTCAGTACTTC
TRBJ1-2,-,TRBV7-9,-,CASSSPRDSGPYYGYTF,TGTGCCAGCAGCTCCCCTCGGGACTCCGGCCCTTACTATGGCTACACCTTC
TRBJ2-1,-,TRBV7-6,few,CASRRVKGGTDAYNEQFF,TGTGCCAGCAGACGAGTCAAAGGGGGGACGGATGCCTACAATGAGCAGTTCTTC
TRBJ1-2,-,TRBV4-1,-,CASSQEVGGNGYTF,TGCGCCAGCAGCCAAGAAGTCGGGGGAAACGGCTACACCTTC
TRBJ2-1,-,TRBV19,-,CASSIGLPEVYEQFF,TGTGCCAGTAGTATCGGGTTACCAGAGGTATACGAGCAGTTCTTC
TRBJ2-2,-,TRBV6-6,-,CASSYSFGQPANTGELFF,TGTGCCAGCAGTTACTCTTTCGGGCAGCCAGCGAACACCGGGGAGCTGTTTTTT
TRBJ1-4,-,TRBV13,-,CASSRRPGQTVGDEKLFF,TGTGCCAGCAGCCGACGACCAGGACAGACCGTAGGCGACGAAAAACTGTTTTTT
TRBJ2-1,TRBD1,TRBV19,-,CASSIIVGQRLDNEQFF,TGTGCCAGTAGTATTATAGTGGGACAGCGCCTTGACAATGAGCAGTTCTTC
TRBJ1-1,-,TRBV7-9,few,CASSDPRGARPF,TGTGCCAGCAGCGATCCAAGGGGGGCGCGTCCTTTT
TRBJ1-1,-,TRBV7-9,few,CASSIAVGAFF,TGTGCCAGCAGCATTGCGGTTGGGGCTTTCTTT
TRBJ1-1,-,TRBV12-3/TRBV12-4,many,CASRLGQSGFF,TGTGCCAGCAGACTCGGACAGAGTGGTTTCTTT
TRBJ2-1,TRBD1,TRBV5-8,-,CAGDPGRGRSEQFF,TGTGCCGGGGACCCGGGCAGGGGGCGTAGTGAGCAGTTCTTC
TRBJ1-1,TRBD1,TRBV19,few,CASSISGTGVTEAFF,TGTGCCAGTAGTATTTCCGGGACAGGGGTTACTGAAGCTTTCTTT
TRBJ2-7,-,TRBV7-9,few,CASSASTGQFSYEQYF,TGTGCCAGCAGCGCGTCGACAGGACAATTCTCCTACGAGCAGTACTTC
TRBJ1-5,-,TRBV7-8,many,CASSLIYDNQPQHF,TGTGCCAGCAGCTTAATCTACGACAATCAGCCCCAGCATTTT
TRBJ2-1,-,TRBV7-3,-,CASSLALSYNEQFF,TGTGCCAGCAGCCTCGCTCTCTCCTACAATGAGCAGTTCTTC
TRBJ1-6,TRBD1,TRBV6-4,once,CASSGTGGLALHF,TGTGCCAGCAGTGGCACAGGGGGCTTGGCCCTCCACTTT
TRBJ1-1,-,TRBV27,few,CASVWGGTEAFF,TGTGCCAGCGTATGGGGGGGGACTGAAGCTTTCTTT
TRBJ2-3,-,TRBV19,-,CASSIFHDTDTQYF,TGTGCCAGTAGTATATTTCACGACACAGATACGCAGTATTTT